These 8 T cell receptor beta chains originate from one sample sequenced in a study of blood T cell repertoires in COVID-19. Using immunoSEQ multiplex PCR, the repertoire was profiled, and TCRdb retains in-frame clones only, with some absent. The sample includes fewer than 80,000 clones, 90% of them seen just once. The sequenced sample was peripheral blood. The receptors here all came from a human donor in a cohort sampled during active COVID-19.

This clone was counted a single time. The J gene is TRBJ2-7, the V gene TRBV6-5, with TRBD1 matching 7 bases. CDR3 length: 15 amino acids. Germline loops: CDR1 MNHEY, CDR2 SVGAGI. Trimming at V came to 5 bases and at J to 4 bases, leaving 11 bases not matched to a gene. The CDR3 DNA sequence: TGTGCCAGCAGTACACAGACAGGGCAGAGGTACGAGCAGTACTTC. Protein product: CASSTQTGQRYEQYF.

The J gene is TRBJ1-2, the V gene TRBV19; the D gene is possibly TRBD1 (6 bases). The CDR3 covers 12 residues. V was clipped by 4 bases and J by 5 bases, with 8 bases between them. The germline CDR1 and CDR2 sequences are LNHDA and SQIVND (reference sequence). The DNA for the CDR3 is TGTGCCAGTAGTAACACAGGGTATGGCTACACCTTC. Translated, it gives CASSNTGYGYTF.

The CDR3 coding sequence is TGTGCCAGCGCACAGTCCTACGAGCAGTACTTC. Protein: CASAQSYEQYF. This chain links TRBV28 with TRBJ2-7; D remains unclear. The CDR3 has 11 residues. Germline CDR1 MDHEN, CDR2 SYDVKM. V was trimmed by 8 bases and J by 1 base, leaving 6 bases between them.

This chain links TRBV5-1 with TRBJ1-3; D is unresolved. Trimming cost V 4 bases and J 4 bases, with 15 bases left between them. Germline V lookup: CDR1 SGHRS, CDR2 YFSETQ. The CDR3 has 15 amino acids. This chain's CDR3 is CASSPDGVSGNTIYF. DNA for the CDR3: TGCGCCAGCAGCCCAGACGGGGTATCGGGAAACACCATATATTTT.

The rearrangement joins TRBV6-2 or TRBV6-3 to TRBJ2-7; a possible D gene is TRBD1 (6 bases). This CDR3 contains 15 residues. The germline CDR1 and CDR2 sequences are MNHEY and SVGEGT. The V gene lost 6 bases and the J gene lost 3 bases, with 18 bases spanning the gap. The CDR3 protein is CASSPNRDKLYEQYF. Written as DNA, the CDR3 is TGTGCCAGCAGCCCAAACCGGGACAAACTCTACGAGCAGTACTTC.

The chain links TRBV2 to TRBJ2-3; no clear D gene. The V end lost 4 bases, the J end lost 6 bases, and 2 bases lay between the germline ends. This CDR3 spans 10 amino acids. The germline V gene has CDR1 SNHLY and CDR2 FYNNEI. The CDR3 sequence: CASSADTQYF. The CDR3 bases are TGTGCCAGCAGTGCTGATACGCAGTATTTT.

CDR3 sequence (DNA): TGTGCCAGCAGCCCAGGGGACACACCTAACTATGGCTACACCTTC. The encoded protein is CASSPGDTPNYGYTF. This chain links TRBV7-9 with TRBJ1-2; D is possibly TRBD1 (6 bases). The CDR3 loop spans 15 amino acids. Trimming removed 5 bases at V and 0 bases at J, with 13 bases between. Germline lookup yields CDR1 SEHNR and CDR2 FQNEAQ (reference sequence).

The rearrangement uses TRBV10-3 and TRBJ2-7; 8 bases are shared with TRBD1. Germline V gene sequence: CDR1 ENHRY, CDR2 SYGVKD. V gave up 5 bases and J gave up 3 bases; unmatched junction bases: 9. There are 15 residues in the CDR3. The CDR3 DNA is TGTGCCATCAGTTACTCAGGACAGGGCCTCTACGAGCAGTACTTC. Its protein is CAISYSGQGLYEQYF.